This passage covers 10 T cell receptor beta chains from one sample sequenced in a study of beta chain features in type 1 diabetes. The study reverse transcribed the entire isolated RNA, so it sequenced expressed TCRB transcripts. Libraries were prepared by immunoSEQ multiplex PCR; TCRdb keeps only in-frame clonotypes and omits some of them. The repertoire consists of fewer than 400,000 clones, with around 7.6% occurring once and the leading ten covering less than 0.45%. The sequencing sample was made of central memory CD4+ T cells from blood. These receptors came from a woman younger than 35 in good health.

CDR3 amino acids: CASSKVPGQGNTIYF. The DNA of the CDR3 is TGTGCCAGCAGCAAAGTCCCGGGACAGGGTAACACCATATATTTT. V usage is TRBV21-1 and J usage is TRBJ1-3; the tabulated D call, TRBD1, remains unverified against the DNA. TRBV21-1 is an annotated pseudogene. This CDR3 contains 15 residues.

This clone was picked up a small number of times. This sample includes further DNA sequences coding for the same CDR3. The chain recombines TRBV4-1 with TRBJ2-1; 12 bases map to TRBD2. V lost 4 bases to trimming and J lost 2 bases; unmatched junction nucleotides: 3. This CDR3 has 16 amino acids. The V gene's germline CDR1 is MGHRA and CDR2 YSYEKL. The DNA for the CDR3 is TGCGCCAGCAGCCCCTGGACTAGCGGGGCCTACAATGAGCAGTTCTTC. This sequence encodes CASSPWTSGAYNEQFF.

In this sample, this clone turned up many times. CDR3 region: CASSPRGTDVKGLFF. The CDR3 nucleotides are TGCGCCAGCAGTCCCCGCGGGACCGACGTTAAGGGACTGTTTTTT. The V call is TRBV23-1, the J call TRBJ1-4, with a tentative D call TRBD1 (5 bases). TRBV23-1 is identified as an open reading frame with a role that is uncertain. This CDR3 has 15 amino acids. Between the trimmed V and J ends, which lost 4 bases and 13 bases, there was a span of 22 bases.

There are a few counts of this clone. The chain combines TRBV5-1 with TRBJ2-5; 9 nucleotides match TRBD2. CDR3 length equals 20 residues. Germline V gives CDR1 SGHRS, CDR2 YFSETQ. Trimming took 0 bases from V and 5 from J; bases not matched to a gene: 20. CDR3 amino acids: CASSLAPQAGGIIDSETQYF. The CDR3 DNA is TGCGCCAGCAGCTTGGCCCCCCAAGCGGGAGGCATAATAGACTCGGAGACCCAGTACTTC.

This clone was observed a few times. The chain joins TRBV4-3 to TRBJ2-3; TRBD2 agrees at 9 bases. Per the germline V gene, CDR1 is LGHNA and CDR2 is YSLEER. The junction had 4 bases not matched to a gene; V was cut back by 0 bases and J by 3 bases. The CDR3 totals 16 residues. CDR3 loop: CASSQEASGITDTQYF. Written as DNA, the CDR3 is TGCGCCAGCAGCCAAGAGGCTAGCGGGATAACAGATACGCAGTATTTT.

The chain links TRBV7-2 to TRBJ2-2, with 7 bases lining up with TRBD2. V lost 4 bases, J lost 4 bases, and 9 bases stayed unmatched. The CDR3 is made up of 16 amino acids. CDR1 is SGHTA and CDR2 is FQGNSA in the germline V gene. The CDR3 DNA is TGTGCCAGCAGCTACTCATCGGGAGGATCCACCGGGGAGCTGTTTTTT. As protein: CASSYSSGGSTGELFF.

The J gene is TRBJ1-1, the V gene TRBV5-1; unclear D gene. The V end was cut by 0 bases, the J end by 1 base, with 7 bases between. The germline V gene has CDR1 SGHRS and CDR2 YFSETQ. This CDR3 is built from 14 residues. The CDR3 DNA reads TGCGCCAGCAGCTTGGGACGGGAGAACACTGAAGCTTTCTTT. Protein product: CASSLGRENTEAFF.

The chain is built from TRBV7-6 and TRBJ2-7, with 8 bases identical to TRBD2. V shed 5 bases, J shed 6 bases, and the junction held 15 bases outside the gene matches. The germline V gene has CDR1 SGHVS and CDR2 FNYEAQ. The CDR3 has 16 amino acids. Here the CDR3 DNA reads TGTGCCAGCAGCCCAAGAGTCGCCGTAGCGGGATCCGAGCAGTACTTC. This sequence encodes CASSPRVAVAGSEQYF.

This clone showed up just a few times. The chain couples TRBV6-5 to TRBJ2-7; the match to TRBD1 covers 7 bases. V was clipped by 5 bases and J by 3 bases; unmatched bases: 10. This CDR3 region has 15 residues. Germline values: CDR1 MNHEY, CDR2 SVGAGI. The CDR3 DNA follows: TGTGCCAGCAGTCCTCATCCGGGACAGAACTACGAGCAGTACTTC. Translating it yields CASSPHPGQNYEQYF.

On this clone itself: A much larger clone is a single base away; this may be a read error. Here the CDR3 DNA reads TGTGCCAGCAGCCCCGGGACTGAAGCTTTCTTT. Amino acids: CASSPGTEAFF. The chain employs TRBV13 and TRBJ1-1, with D unclear. This CDR3 comprises 11 residues. V shed 5 bases and J shed 5 bases, with 6 bases lying between them. Germline V gene sequence: CDR1 PRHDT, CDR2 FYEKMQ (reference sequence).